One and the same sample provided the 2 T cell receptor beta chains below, sequenced in a study of shared clonotypes between healthy human individuals. TCRdb's table, derived via immunoSEQ multiplex PCR, lists solely in-frame clones and lacks some. The sample lists approximately 500,000 clones; 90% to 96% were seen once. Sequencing was carried out using naive CD4+ T cells sorted from blood. The subset is: CD45RA+ positively selected. The receptor set was obtained from a woman under 40 in good health.

V is TRBV27 and J is TRBJ2-7, with 7 positions matching TRBD2. V dropped 5 bases and J dropped 5; count of bases not matched to a gene: 12. Per germline, CDR1 MNHEY and CDR2 SMNVEV (reference sequence). CDR3 size: 15 residues. In DNA, the CDR3 is TGTGCCAGCAGTCCTCGAGGAGCCACTAGCGACGAGCAGTACTTC. It codes for CASSPRGATSDEQYF.

The chain is built from TRBV11-2 and TRBJ2-2; 8 positions agree with TRBD2. V dropped 5 bases and J dropped 7; count of bases not matched to a gene: 15. Germline CDR1 reads SGHAT; CDR2 reads FQNNGV. The CDR3 contains 17 residues. The CDR3 DNA reads as TGTGCCAGCAGCCTAAGGTCCAGCGGGAGAGGAGTCGGGGAGCTGTTTTTT. Its translation is CASSLRSSGRGVGELFF.